These T cell receptor beta chains were read from a single sample in a study of blood T cells in healthy people across ages. TCRdb independently ran MiXCR on the 5' RACE reads; one entry per CDR3 protein. Of about 290,000 distinct CDR3 sequences in the sample, about 25% are singletons; the top ten hold 29%. The sample consisted of blood. The receptors come from a woman between 65 and 79 years old in good health. Both conserved end residues are part of each CDR3. D genes are given only for firm matches. The size field is filled for only some rows; it gives once, few, many or a size class.

D: -
size: -
J: TRBJ2-3
V: TRBV5-1
CDR3: CASSFNRRGVPDTQYF
DNA: TGCGCCAGCAGCTTTAACCGGCGGGGCGTCCCAGATACGCAGTATTTT

D: -
size: few
J: TRBJ2-3
V: TRBV5-1
CDR3: CASSLGTLTTDTQYF
DNA: TGCGCCAGCAGCTTAGGGACTTTAACTACAGATACGCAGTATTTT

D: -
size: few
J: TRBJ2-7
V: TRBV18
CDR3: CASSRGGTYEQYF
DNA: TGTGCCAGCTCTCGAGGGGGAACCTACGAGCAGTACTTC

D: -
size: -
J: TRBJ2-1
V: TRBV29-1
CDR3: CSVRGALGSYNEQFF
DNA: TGCAGCGTTCGGGGGGCTTTAGGCTCCTACAATGAGCAGTTCTTC

D: -
size: -
J: TRBJ2-3
V: TRBV5-1
CDR3: CASSLVSKDTQYF
DNA: TGCGCCAGCAGCTTGGTGTCTAAAGATACGCAGTATTTT

D: -
size: many
J: TRBJ2-1
V: TRBV7-2
CDR3: CASRADSYNEQFF
DNA: TGTGCCAGCAGGGCGGACTCCTACAATGAGCAGTTCTTC

D: TRBD2
size: -
J: TRBJ2-7
V: TRBV29-1
CDR3: CSVAVGLAHEQYF
DNA: TGCAGCGTTGCCGTAGGACTAGCCCACGAGCAGTACTTC

D: TRBD2
size: -
J: TRBJ2-7
V: TRBV7-2
CDR3: CASSPVAGVGYEQYF
DNA: TGTGCCAGCAGCCCCGTAGCGGGAGTGGGTTACGAGCAGTACTTC

D: TRBD2
size: few
J: TRBJ2-1
V: TRBV3-1
CDR3: CASSPPSGGREHNEQFF
DNA: TGTGCCAGCAGCCCACCGAGCGGGGGGAGGGAGCACAATGAGCAGTTCTTC

D: -
size: few
J: TRBJ2-5
V: TRBV20-1
CDR3: CSASSVGETQYF
DNA: TGCAGTGCTAGCTCGGTGGGAGAGACCCAGTACTTC

D: -
size: -
J: TRBJ2-6
V: TRBV20-1
CDR3: CSVRGLAGANVLTF
DNA: TGCAGTGTAAGGGGGTTGGCTGGGGCCAACGTCCTGACTTTC

D: TRBD1
size: -
J: TRBJ1-5
V: TRBV4-2
CDR3: CASSQDGTGDQPQHF
DNA: TGTGCCAGCAGCCAAGACGGGACAGGGGATCAGCCCCAGCATTTT

D: -
size: many
J: TRBJ1-6
V: TRBV14
CDR3: CASSRQPSNSPLHF
DNA: TGTGCCAGCAGCCGTCAGCCGTCTAATTCACCCCTCCACTTT

D: -
size: few
J: TRBJ2-7
V: TRBV20-1
CDR3: CSARDQGLLSYEQYF
DNA: TGCAGTGCTAGAGATCAGGGACTTCTCTCCTACGAGCAGTACTTC

D: TRBD2
size: -
J: TRBJ2-1
V: TRBV19
CDR3: CASRPLAGAYNEQFF
DNA: TGTGCCAGTAGGCCCCTAGCGGGAGCCTACAATGAGCAGTTCTTC

D: TRBD2
size: -
J: TRBJ2-1
V: TRBV15
CDR3: CATSREQREVHEQFF
DNA: TGTGCCACCAGCAGAGAGCAGCGGGAGGTCCATGAGCAGTTCTTC

D: -
size: few
J: TRBJ1-5
V: TRBV28
CDR3: CASSPPIQPQHF
DNA: TGTGCCAGCAGCCCACCCATTCAGCCCCAGCATTTT

D: -
size: few
J: TRBJ2-7
V: TRBV28
CDR3: CASSPNRYEQYF
DNA: TGTGCCAGCAGTCCAAATCGATACGAGCAGTACTTC

D: -
size: few
J: TRBJ2-4
V: TRBV18
CDR3: CASSPVGDIQYF
DNA: TGTGCCAGCTCACCAGTTGGGGACATTCAGTACTTC

D: TRBD2
size: many
J: TRBJ2-7
V: TRBV7-2
CDR3: CASRRGLAGDEQYF
DNA: TGTGCCAGCAGGCGGGGACTAGCGGGAGACGAGCAGTACTTC

D: -
size: -
J: TRBJ2-5
V: TRBV7-2
CDR3: CASSHSNKAQETQYF
DNA: TGTGCCAGCAGCCACTCCAACAAGGCCCAAGAGACCCAGTACTTC

D: -
size: many
J: TRBJ2-7
V: TRBV10-3
CDR3: CAISVGYEQYF
DNA: TGTGCCATCAGTGTTGGGTACGAGCAGTACTTC

D: -
size: few
J: TRBJ1-5
V: TRBV12-3/TRBV12-4
CDR3: CASSLVRANQPQHF
DNA: TGTGCCAGCAGTTTAGTCAGGGCCAATCAGCCCCAGCATTTT

D: TRBD2
size: -
J: TRBJ2-1
V: TRBV12-5
CDR3: CASEPPLRERGFVYNEQFF
DNA: TGTGCTAGTGAGCCACCCTTGCGGGAGAGGGGCTTCGTCTACAATGAGCAGTTCTTC

D: -
size: few
J: TRBJ2-5
V: TRBV10-2
CDR3: CASSESPPETQYF
DNA: TGCGCCAGCAGTGAGTCCCCCCCCGAGACCCAGTACTTC

D: -
size: -
J: TRBJ2-1
V: TRBV29-1
CDR3: CSAEQGNSGKSQFF
DNA: TGCAGCGCCGAACAGGGGAATAGCGGGAAGTCGCAGTTCTTC

D: -
size: few
J: TRBJ1-2
V: TRBV28
CDR3: CASSSGQGLGAYTF
DNA: TGTGCCAGCAGTAGCGGACAAGGGCTCGGGGCCTACACCTTC

D: -
size: few
J: TRBJ2-1
V: TRBV4-3
CDR3: CASSQARVGSSYNEQFF
DNA: TGCGCCAGCAGCCAAGCTCGCGTGGGGAGCTCCTACAATGAGCAGTTCTTC

D: TRBD2
size: few
J: TRBJ2-7
V: TRBV9
CDR3: CASSVEAGGPYEQYF
DNA: TGTGCCAGCAGCGTAGAAGCGGGAGGGCCCTACGAGCAGTACTTC

D: -
size: few
J: TRBJ2-7
V: TRBV6-5
CDR3: CASSYRAVRYEQCF
DNA: TGTGCCAGCAGTTACAGGGCGGTTCGCTACGAGCAGTGCTTC

D: -
size: many
J: TRBJ2-4
V: TRBV4-1
CDR3: CASRHLGGGAKNIQYF
DNA: TGCGCCAGCAGGCACCTAGGGGGGGGAGCCAAAAACATTCAGTACTTC

D: -
size: -
J: TRBJ2-5
V: TRBV5-6
CDR3: CASSLNGAREFF
DNA: TGTGCCAGCAGCCTCAACGGGGCGAGGGAGTTCTTC

D: -
size: few
J: TRBJ2-6
V: TRBV5-1
CDR3: CASSYRQVSGANVLTF
DNA: TGCGCCAGCAGCTATAGACAGGTCTCTGGGGCCAACGTCCTGACTTTC

D: TRBD1
size: few
J: TRBJ2-3
V: TRBV5-8
CDR3: CASSFTLTGAPSTDTQYF
DNA: TGTGCCAGCAGCTTTACCCTGACAGGGGCACCAAGCACAGATACGCAGTATTTT

D: -
size: few
J: TRBJ2-7
V: TRBV5-5
CDR3: CASSLVSGVREFF
DNA: TGTGCCAGCAGCTTAGTTTCCGGGGTCAGGGAGTTCTTC